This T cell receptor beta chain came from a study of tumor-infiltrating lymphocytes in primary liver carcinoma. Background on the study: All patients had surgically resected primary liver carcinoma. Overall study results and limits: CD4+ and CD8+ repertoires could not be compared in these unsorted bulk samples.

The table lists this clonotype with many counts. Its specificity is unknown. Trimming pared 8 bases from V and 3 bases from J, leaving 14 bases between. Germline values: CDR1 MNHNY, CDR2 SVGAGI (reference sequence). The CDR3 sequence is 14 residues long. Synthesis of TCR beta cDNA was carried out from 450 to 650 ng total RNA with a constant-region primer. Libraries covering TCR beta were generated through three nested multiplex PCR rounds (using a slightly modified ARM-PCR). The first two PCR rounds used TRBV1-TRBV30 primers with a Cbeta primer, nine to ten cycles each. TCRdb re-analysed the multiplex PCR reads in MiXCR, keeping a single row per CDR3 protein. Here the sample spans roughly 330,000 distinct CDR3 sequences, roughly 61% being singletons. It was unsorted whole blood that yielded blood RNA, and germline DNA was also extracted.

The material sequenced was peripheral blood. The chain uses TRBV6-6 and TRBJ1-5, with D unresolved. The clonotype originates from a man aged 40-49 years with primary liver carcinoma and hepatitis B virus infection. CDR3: CASGYAVDNQPQHF. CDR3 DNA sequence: TGTGCCAGCGGCTACGCGGTGGACAATCAGCCCCAGCATTTT.